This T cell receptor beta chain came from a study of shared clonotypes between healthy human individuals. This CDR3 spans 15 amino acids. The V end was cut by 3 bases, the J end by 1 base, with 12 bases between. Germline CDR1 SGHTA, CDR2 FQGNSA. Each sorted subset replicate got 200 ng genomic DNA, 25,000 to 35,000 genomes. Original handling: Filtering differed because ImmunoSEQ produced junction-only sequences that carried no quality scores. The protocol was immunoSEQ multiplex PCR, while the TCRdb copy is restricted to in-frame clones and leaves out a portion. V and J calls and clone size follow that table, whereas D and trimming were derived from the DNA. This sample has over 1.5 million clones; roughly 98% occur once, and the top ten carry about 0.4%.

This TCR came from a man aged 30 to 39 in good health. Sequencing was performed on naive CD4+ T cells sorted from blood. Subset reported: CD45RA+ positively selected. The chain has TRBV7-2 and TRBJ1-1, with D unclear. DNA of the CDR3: TGTGCCAGCAGCTTTAGAAGGGCAGCGAACACTGAAGCTTTCTTT. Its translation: CASSFRRAANTEAFF.